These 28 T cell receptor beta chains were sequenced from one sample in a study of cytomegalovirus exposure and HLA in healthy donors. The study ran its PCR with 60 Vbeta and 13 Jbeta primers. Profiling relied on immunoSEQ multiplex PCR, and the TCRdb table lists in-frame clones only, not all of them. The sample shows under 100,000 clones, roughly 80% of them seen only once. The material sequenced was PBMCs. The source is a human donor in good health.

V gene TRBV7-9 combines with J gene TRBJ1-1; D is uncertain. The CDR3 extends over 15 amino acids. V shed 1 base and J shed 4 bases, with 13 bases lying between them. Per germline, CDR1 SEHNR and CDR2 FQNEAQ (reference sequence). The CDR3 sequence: CASSLVDGGFTEAFF. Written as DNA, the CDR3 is TGTGCCAGCAGCTTAGTGGACGGAGGGTTCACTGAAGCTTTCTTT.

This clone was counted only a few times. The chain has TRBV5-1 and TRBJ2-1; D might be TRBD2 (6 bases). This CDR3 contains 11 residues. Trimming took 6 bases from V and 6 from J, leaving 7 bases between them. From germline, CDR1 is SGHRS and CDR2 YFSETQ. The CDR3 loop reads CASMEGNEQFF. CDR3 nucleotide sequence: TGCGCCAGCATGGAGGGCAATGAGCAGTTCTTC.

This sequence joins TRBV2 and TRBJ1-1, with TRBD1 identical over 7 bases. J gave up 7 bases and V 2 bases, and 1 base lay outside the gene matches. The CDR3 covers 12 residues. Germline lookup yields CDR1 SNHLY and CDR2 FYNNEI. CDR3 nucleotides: TGTGCCAGCAGTGAACAGGGGGATGAAGCTTTCTTT. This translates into CASSEQGDEAFF.

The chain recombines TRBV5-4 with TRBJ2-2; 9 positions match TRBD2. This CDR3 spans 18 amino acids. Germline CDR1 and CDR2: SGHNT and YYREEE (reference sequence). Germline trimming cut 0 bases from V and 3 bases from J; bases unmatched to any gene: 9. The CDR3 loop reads CASSLAVGGGADTGELFF. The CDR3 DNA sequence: TGTGCCAGCAGCTTGGCTGTTGGCGGGGGGGCGGACACCGGGGAGCTGTTTTTT. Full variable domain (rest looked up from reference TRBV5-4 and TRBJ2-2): ETGVTQSPTHLIKTRGQQVTLRCSSQSGHNTVSWYQQALGQGPQFIFQYYREEENGRGNFPPRFSGLQFPNYSSELNVNALELDDSALYLCASSLAVGGGADTGELFFGEGSRLTVL.

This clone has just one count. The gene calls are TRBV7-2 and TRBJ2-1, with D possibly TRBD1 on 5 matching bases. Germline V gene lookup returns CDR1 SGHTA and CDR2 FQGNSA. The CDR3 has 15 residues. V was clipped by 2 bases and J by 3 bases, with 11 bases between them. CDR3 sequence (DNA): TGTGCCAGCAGCTTAAGACAGCTGATCTACAATGAGCAGTTCTTC. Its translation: CASSLRQLIYNEQFF.

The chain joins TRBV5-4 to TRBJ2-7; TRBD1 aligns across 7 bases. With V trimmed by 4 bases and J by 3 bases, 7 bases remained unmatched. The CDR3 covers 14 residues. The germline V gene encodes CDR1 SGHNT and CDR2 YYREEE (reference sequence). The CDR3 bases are TGTGCCAGCAGCAAACAGGGGTCGCACTACGAGCAGTACTTC. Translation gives CASSKQGSHYEQYF.

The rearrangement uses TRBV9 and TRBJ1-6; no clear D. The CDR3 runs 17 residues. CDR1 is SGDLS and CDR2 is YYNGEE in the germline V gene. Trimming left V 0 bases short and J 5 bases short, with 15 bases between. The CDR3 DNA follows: TGTGCCAGCAGCGTAGCTTCGGCTGGCGGGCATAATTCACCCCTCCACTTT. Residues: CASSVASAGGHNSPLHF.

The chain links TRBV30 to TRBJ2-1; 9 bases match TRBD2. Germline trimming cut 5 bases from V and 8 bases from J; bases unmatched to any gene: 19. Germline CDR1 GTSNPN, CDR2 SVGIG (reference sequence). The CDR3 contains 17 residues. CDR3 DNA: TGTGCCTGGTCATCCAGCGGGGGGCCCCTCGGGAGCGATGAGCAGTTCTTC. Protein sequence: CAWSSSGGPLGSDEQFF.

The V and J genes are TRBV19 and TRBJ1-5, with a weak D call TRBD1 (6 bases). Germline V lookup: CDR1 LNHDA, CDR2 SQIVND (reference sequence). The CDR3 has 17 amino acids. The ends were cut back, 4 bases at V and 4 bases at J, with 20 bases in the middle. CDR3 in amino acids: CASSTITGFGPNQPQHF. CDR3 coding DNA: TGTGCCAGTAGTACCATAACAGGGTTCGGCCCGAATCAGCCCCAGCATTTT. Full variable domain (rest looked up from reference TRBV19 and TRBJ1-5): DGGITQSPKYLFRKEGQNVTLSCEQNLNHDAMYWYRQDPGQGLRLIYYSQIVNDFQKGDIAEGYSVSREKKESFPLTVTSAQKNPTAFYLCASSTITGFGPNQPQHFGDGTRLSIL.

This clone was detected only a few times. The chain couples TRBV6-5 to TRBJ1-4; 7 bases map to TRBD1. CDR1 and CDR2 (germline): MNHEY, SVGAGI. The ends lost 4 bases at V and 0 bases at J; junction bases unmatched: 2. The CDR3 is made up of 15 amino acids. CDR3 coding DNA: TGTGCCAGCAGTTGGGACAGTGCAACTAATGAAAAACTGTTTTTT. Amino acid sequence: CASSWDSATNEKLFF.

This chain's CDR3 is CASSLYGTGTGNTIYF. The CDR3 DNA reads TGTGCCAGCAGTTTATATGGGACAGGGACTGGAAACACCATATATTTT. V and J are TRBV28 and TRBJ1-3, with 9 bases aligning to TRBD1. With 1 base clipped from V and 2 bases from J, the junction kept 3 bases outside the gene matches. The CDR3 is 16 amino acids. The germline CDR1 and CDR2 sequences are MDHEN and SYDVKM.

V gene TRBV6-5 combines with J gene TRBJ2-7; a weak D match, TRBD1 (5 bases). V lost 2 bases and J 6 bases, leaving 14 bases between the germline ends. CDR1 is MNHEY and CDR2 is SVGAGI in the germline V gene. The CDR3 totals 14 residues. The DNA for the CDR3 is TGTGCCAGCAGTTACGAGCAGGGTGTAACCGAGCAGTACTTC. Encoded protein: CASSYEQGVTEQYF.

This CDR3 is CASSSYRAHLNTEAFF. CDR3 DNA: TGTGCCAGCAGTTCCTACAGGGCCCACCTGAACACTGAAGCTTTCTTT. The genes are TRBV5-6 and TRBJ1-1, with D possibly matching TRBD1 (6 bases). Per the germline V gene, CDR1 is SGHDT and CDR2 is YYEEEE. Trimming pared 5 bases from V and 0 bases from J, leaving 17 bases between. This CDR3 comprises 16 residues.

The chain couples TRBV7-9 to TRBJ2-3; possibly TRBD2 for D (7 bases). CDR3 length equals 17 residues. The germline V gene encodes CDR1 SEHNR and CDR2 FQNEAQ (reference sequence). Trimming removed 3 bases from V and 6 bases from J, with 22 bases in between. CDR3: CASSFSPGGGASDTQYF. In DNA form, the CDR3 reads TGTGCCAGCAGCTTCTCCCCTGGCGGGGGCGCATCGGATACGCAGTATTTT.

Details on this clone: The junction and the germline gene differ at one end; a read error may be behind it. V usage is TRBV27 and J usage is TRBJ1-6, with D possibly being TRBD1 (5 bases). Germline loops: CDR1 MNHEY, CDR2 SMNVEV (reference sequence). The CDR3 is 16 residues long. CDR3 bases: TGTGCCAGCACCCACGGGGGGTCCATCCATAATTCACCCCTCAACTTT. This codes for CASTHGGSIHNSPLNF.

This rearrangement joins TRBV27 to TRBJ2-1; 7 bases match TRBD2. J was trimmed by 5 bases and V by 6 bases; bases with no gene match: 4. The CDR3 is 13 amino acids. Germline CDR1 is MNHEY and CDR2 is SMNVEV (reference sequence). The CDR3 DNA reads TGTGCCAGCAGGCTTGGGGGGGACAATGAGCAGTTCTTC. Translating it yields CASRLGGDNEQFF.

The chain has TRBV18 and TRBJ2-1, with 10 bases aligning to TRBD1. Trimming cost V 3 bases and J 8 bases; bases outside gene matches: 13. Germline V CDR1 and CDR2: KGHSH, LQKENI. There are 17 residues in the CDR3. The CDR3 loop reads CASSPQNRTGGADEQFF. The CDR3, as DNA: TGTGCCAGCTCACCGCAGAACCGGACAGGGGGTGCGGATGAGCAGTTCTTC.

CDR3 nucleotide sequence: TGTGCCAGCAGCCAATCTAGGGGAGGAGGAAACACCATATATTTT. Its protein product is CASSQSRGGGNTIYF. The chain links TRBV16 to TRBJ1-3; a weak D match, TRBD1 (5 bases). The germline V gene encodes CDR1 KGHSY and CDR2 FQNENV. The germline V and J ends were trimmed by 0 bases and 4 bases, with 10 bases remaining between them. The CDR3 has 15 residues.

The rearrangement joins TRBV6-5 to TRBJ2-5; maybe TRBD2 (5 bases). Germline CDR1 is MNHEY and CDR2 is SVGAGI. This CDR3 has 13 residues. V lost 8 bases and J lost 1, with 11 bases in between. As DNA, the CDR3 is TGTGCCAGCGCGGGCTCGAGCCAAGAGACCCAGTACTTC. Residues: CASAGSSQETQYF.

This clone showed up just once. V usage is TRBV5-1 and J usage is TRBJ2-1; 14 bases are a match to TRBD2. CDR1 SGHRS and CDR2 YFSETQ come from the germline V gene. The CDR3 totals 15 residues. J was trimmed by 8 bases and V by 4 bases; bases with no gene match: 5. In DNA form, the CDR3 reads TGCGCCAGCAGCATGACTAGCGGGGGGGGGTATGAGCAGTTCTTC. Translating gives CASSMTSGGGYEQFF. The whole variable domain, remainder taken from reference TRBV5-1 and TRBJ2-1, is KAGVTQTPRYLIKTRGQQVTLSCSPISGHRSVSWYQQTPGQGLQFLFEYFSETQRNKGNFPGRFSGRQFSNSRSEMNVSTLELGDSALYLCASSMTSGGGYEQFFGPGTRLTVL.

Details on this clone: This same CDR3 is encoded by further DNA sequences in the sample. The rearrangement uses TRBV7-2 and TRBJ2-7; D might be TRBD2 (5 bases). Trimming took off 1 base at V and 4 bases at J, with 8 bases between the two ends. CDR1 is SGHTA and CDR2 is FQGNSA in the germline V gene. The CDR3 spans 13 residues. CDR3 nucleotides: TGTGCCAGCAGCTTAGAAGGAGGTTACGAGCAGTACTTC. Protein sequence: CASSLEGGYEQYF.

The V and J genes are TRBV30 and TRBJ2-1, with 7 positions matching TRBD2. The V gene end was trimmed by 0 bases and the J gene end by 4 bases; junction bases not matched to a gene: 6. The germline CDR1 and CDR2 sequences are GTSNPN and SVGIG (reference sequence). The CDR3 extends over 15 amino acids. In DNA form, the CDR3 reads TGTGCCTGGAGTGTACGAGGGAGGGTGTACAATGAGCAGTTCTTC. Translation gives CAWSVRGRVYNEQFF.

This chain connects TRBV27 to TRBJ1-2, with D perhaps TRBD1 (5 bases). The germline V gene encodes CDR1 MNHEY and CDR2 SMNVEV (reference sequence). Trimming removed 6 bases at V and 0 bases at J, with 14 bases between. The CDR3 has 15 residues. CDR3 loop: CASSIARGANYGYTF. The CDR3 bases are TGTGCCAGCAGCATCGCCCGGGGGGCTAACTATGGCTACACCTTC.

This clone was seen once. The CDR3 coding sequence is TGTGCCAGCAAATACAGGGTTGCGAACACCGGGGAGCTGTTTTTT. Protein product: CASKYRVANTGELFF. This rearrangement joins TRBV6-5 to TRBJ2-2; perhaps TRBD1 as D (6 bases). V lost 7 bases and J lost 0, with 12 bases in between. The germline gives CDR1 MNHEY, CDR2 SVGAGI. The CDR3 extends over 15 amino acids.

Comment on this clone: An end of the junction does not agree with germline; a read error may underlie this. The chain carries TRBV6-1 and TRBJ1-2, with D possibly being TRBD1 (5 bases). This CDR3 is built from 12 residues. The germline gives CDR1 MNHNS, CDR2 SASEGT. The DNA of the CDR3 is TGCGGGGGAGGGGAACTGACCTATGGCTACACCTTC. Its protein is CGGGELTYGYTF.

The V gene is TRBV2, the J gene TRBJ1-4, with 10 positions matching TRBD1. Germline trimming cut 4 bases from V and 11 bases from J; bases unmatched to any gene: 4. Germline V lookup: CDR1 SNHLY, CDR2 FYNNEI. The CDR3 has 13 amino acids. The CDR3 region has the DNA TGTGCCAGCAGTGGACAGGGGGCTCTGAAACTGTTTTTT. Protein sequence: CASSGQGALKLFF.

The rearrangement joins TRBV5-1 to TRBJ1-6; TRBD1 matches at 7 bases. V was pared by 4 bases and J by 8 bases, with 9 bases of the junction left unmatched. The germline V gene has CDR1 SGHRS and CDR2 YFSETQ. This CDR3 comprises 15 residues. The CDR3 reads CASSPRGAKDSPLHF. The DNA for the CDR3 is TGCGCCAGCAGCCCCAGGGGGGCTAAGGATTCACCCCTCCACTTT. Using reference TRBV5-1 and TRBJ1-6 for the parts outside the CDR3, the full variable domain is KAGVTQTPRYLIKTRGQQVTLSCSPISGHRSVSWYQQTPGQGLQFLFEYFSETQRNKGNFPGRFSGRQFSNSRSEMNVSTLELGDSALYLCASSPRGAKDSPLHFGNGTRLTVT.

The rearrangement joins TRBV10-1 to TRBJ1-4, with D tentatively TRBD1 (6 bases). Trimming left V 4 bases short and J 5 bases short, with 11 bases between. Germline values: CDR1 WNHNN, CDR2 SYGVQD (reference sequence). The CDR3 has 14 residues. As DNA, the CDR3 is TGCGCCAGCAGTGCCCAGAGGGGGAATGAAAAACTGTTTTTT. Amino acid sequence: CASSAQRGNEKLFF.